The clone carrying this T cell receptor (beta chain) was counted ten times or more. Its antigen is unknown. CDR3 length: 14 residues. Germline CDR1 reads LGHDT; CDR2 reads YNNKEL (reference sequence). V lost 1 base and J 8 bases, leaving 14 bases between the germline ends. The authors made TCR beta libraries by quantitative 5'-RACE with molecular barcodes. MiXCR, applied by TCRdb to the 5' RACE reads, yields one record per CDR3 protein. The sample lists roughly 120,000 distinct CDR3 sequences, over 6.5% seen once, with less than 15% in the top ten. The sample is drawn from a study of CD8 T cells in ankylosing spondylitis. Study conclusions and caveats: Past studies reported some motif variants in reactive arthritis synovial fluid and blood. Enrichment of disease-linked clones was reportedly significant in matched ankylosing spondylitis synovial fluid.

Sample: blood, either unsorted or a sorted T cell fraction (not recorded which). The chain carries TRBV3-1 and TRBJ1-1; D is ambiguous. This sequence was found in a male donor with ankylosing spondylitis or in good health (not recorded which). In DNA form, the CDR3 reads TGTGCCAGCAGCCAAGGTTCCGAAAGTCCCGAAGCTTTCTTT. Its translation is CASSQGSESPEAFF.